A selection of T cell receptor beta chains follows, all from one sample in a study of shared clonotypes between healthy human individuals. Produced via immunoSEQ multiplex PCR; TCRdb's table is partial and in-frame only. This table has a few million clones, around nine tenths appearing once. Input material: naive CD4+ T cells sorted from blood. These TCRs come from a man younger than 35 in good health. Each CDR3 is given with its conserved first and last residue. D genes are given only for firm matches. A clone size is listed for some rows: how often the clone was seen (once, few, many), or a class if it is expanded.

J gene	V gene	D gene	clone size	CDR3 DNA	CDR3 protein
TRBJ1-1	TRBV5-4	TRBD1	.	TGTGCCAGCAGCCTTATGGGACAGGGCAACACTGAAGCTTTCTTT	CASSLMGQGNTEAFF
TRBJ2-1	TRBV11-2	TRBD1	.	TGTGCCAGCAGCAGTTTGACAGGGGTGAATGAGCAGTTCTTC	CASSSLTGVNEQFF
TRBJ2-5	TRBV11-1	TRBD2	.	TGTGCCAGCAGCGCGTCACTAGCGGGGGGGCAAGAGACCCAGTACTTC	CASSASLAGGQETQYF
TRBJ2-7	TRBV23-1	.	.	TGCGCCAGCAGTCTTCCCGAGCAGTACTTC	CASSLPEQYF
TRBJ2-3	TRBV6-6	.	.	TGTGCCAGCAGTTACTCGGGGGATACGCAGTATTTT	CASSYSGDTQYF
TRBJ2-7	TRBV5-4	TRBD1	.	TGTGCCAGCAGCCCGGACAGGGGGCGGTACGAGCAGTACTTC	CASSPDRGRYEQYF
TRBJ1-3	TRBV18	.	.	TGTGCCAGCTCAGGGTCCTCTGGAAACACCATATATTTT	CASSGSSGNTIYF
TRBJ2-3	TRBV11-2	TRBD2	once	TGTGCCAGCAAACCAGCGGGAACTAGCACAGATACGCAGTATTTT	CASKPAGTSTDTQYF
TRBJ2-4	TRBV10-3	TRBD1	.	TGTGCCATCAGTAAAAGAGCCCCGGGACAGGGTTTCTTAGGGAACTTAGCCAAAAACATTCAGTACTTC	CAISKRAPGQGFLGNLAKNIQYF
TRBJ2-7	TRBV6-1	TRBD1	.	TGTGCCAGCAAAGACAGGGGGGCCTACGAGCAGTACTTC	CASKDRGAYEQYF
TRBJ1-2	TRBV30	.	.	TGTGCCTGGAGTGTACGTCGGGGGAAAAATAACTATGGCTACACCTTC	CAWSVRRGKNNYGYTF
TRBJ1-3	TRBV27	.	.	TGTGCCAGCAGCACGTCCCTAACCGCCAGCTCTGGAAACACCATATATTTT	CASSTSLTASSGNTIYF
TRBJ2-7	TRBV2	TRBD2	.	TGTGCCAGCAGTGAAGTACTAGCGGCCGAGCAGTACTTC	CASSEVLAAEQYF
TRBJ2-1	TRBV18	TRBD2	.	TGTGCCAGCTCACCCTCCCGGGCAGCGGGGAATGAGCAGTTCTTC	CASSPSRAAGNEQFF
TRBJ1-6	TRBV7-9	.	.	TGTGCCAGCAGCTTAGCGTCAGGGAATTATAATTCACCCCTCCACTTT	CASSLASGNYNSPLHF
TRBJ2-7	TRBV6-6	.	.	TGTGCCAGCGCGGACAGCTCCTACGAGCAGTACTTC	CASADSSYEQYF
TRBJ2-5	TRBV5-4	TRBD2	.	TGTGCCAGCAGCTCCAGCGGGAGAGGGCAGGAGACCCAGTACTTC	CASSSSGRGQETQYF
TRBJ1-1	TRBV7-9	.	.	TGTGCCAGCAGTCTCCGGTTGAACACTGAAGCTTTCTTT	CASSLRLNTEAFF
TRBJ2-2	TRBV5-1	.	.	TGCGCCAGCAGCTCAGGGGTCCTAAACACCGGGGAGCTGTTTTTT	CASSSGVLNTGELFF
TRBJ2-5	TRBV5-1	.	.	TGCGCCAGCAGCTTGTCGGATCCCGAAGAGACCCAGTACTTC	CASSLSDPEETQYF
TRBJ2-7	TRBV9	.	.	TGTGCCAGCAGCCCCCGTGACCGACCCCCCTACGAGCAGTACTTC	CASSPRDRPPYEQYF
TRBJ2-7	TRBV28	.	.	TGTGCCACGACAGGAAACGAGCAGTACTTC	CATTGNEQYF
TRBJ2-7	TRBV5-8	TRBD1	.	TGTGCCAGCAGCGCAGGGACAGGGGCGTACGAGCAGTACTTC	CASSAGTGAYEQYF